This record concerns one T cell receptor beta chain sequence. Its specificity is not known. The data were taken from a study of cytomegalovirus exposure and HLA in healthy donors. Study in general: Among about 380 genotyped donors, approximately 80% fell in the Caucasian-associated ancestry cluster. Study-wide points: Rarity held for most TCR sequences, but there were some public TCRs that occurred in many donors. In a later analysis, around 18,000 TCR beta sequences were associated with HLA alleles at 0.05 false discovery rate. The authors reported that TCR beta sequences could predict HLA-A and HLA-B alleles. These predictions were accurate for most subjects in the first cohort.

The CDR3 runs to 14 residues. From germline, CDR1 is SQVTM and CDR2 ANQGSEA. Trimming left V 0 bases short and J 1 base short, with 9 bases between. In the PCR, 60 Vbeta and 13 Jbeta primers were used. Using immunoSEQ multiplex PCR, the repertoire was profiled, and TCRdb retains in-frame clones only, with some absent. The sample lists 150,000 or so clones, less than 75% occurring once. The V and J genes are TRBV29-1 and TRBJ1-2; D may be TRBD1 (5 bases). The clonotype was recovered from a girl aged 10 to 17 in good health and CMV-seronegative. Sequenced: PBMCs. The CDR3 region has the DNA TGCAGCGTTGAAGAAGTCGGGGGTAACTATGGCTACACCTTC. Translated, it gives CSVEEVGGNYGYTF.